The source of this T cell receptor (beta chain) is a study of OX40 agonist ivuxolimab in advanced cancers. Study-wide context: Ivuxolimab, which targeted the costimulatory receptor OX40 (CD134), was an agonistic, fully human IgG2 monoclonal antibody. Prior anti-PD-1, anti-PD-L1 or anti-CTLA-4 therapy was permitted, and checkpoint inhibitors had been received by less than 45% of dose-escalation patients. Of the 50 or so patients in dose escalation, 19 had hepatocellular carcinoma, roughly 15 had melanoma, 9 had renal cell carcinoma and 9 had head and neck cancer. Partial responses were achieved by three dose-escalation patients, of whom one had hepatocellular carcinoma and two had cutaneous melanoma. The dose-escalation cohort was 82.7% male with a mean age of about 65 years, ranging from 23 to 79. Peripheral TCRbeta sequencing aimed to test whether ivuxolimab altered TCR sequence diversity and caused clonal T-cell expansion. The paper reports the monotherapy dose-escalation portion (N of about 50 patients) of the phase I ivuxolimab trial. Intravenous ivuxolimab was administered to patients every 2 weeks at six dose levels: 0.01, 0.1, 0.3, 1.5, 3 and 10 mg/kg.

This clone is a singleton in its sample. Its antigen target is currently unknown. No qualities accompany the bases; no much larger clone lies one base away. Broader findings and caveats from the paper: After ivuxolimab, more expanded clones were found on average in CD8+ T cells than in CD4+ T cells. At doses of 0.1 to 3.0 mg/kg, clonal expansion of both CD4+ and CD8+ blood T cells was observed from baseline to week 6. The antigen specificity of the clonally expanded peripheral T cells was not determined. In the 0.1-3.0 mg/kg groups, partial responders were among the patients with the lowest normalized peripheral clonal expansion, particularly in CD8+ T cells. Low levels of normalized T-cell clonal expansion were also seen in some patients who did not respond.

Genomic DNA was isolated from the sorted cells so that the TCRbeta CDR3 region could be sequenced. The immunoSEQ Assay was used for sequencing of TCRbeta CDR3 regions. Not all clones reach the TCRdb copy of this immuneACCESS table, which keeps in-frame sequences only. Checked studies attribute under half of the gap to unresolved V genes and leave the rest unexplained. Within this sample are under 70,000 clones, with 85% to 90% of them counted one time only. The top ten clones comprise roughly 6% of the sample. The trial excluded patients who had a history of autoimmune disease or who were on systemic immunosuppression. Peripheral blood for TCR sequencing was collected from all dose cohorts at baseline, on cycle 4 day 1, and on cycle 7 day 1. The samples were taken from a phase I, first-in-human, multicenter, open-label dose-escalation trial of ivuxolimab. The trial enrolled adults with locally advanced or metastatic head and neck squamous cell, hepatocellular, melanoma or renal cell carcinoma. CD4+ and CD8+ T cells were sorted separately from peripheral blood before TCR sequencing.

Trimming removed 0 bases from V and 2 bases from J, leaving 10 bases between the germline ends. From a lookup of the germline V gene, CDR1 and CDR2 are SGHRS and YFSETQ. From cysteine to phenylalanine, the CDR3 is 15 amino acids long. Only CDR3 DNA is held: 45 bases, read in frame from base 1. The sample in question was CD4+ or CD8+ T cells sorted from blood, obtained in a trial of the OX40 agonist ivuxolimab. The rearranged chain carries TRBV5-1 and TRBJ2-3; a tentative D call is TRBD1 (5 bases match). The source of this sequence is an adult with an advanced solid tumor such as melanoma, head and neck, liver or kidney cancer. The sequenced DNA: TGCGCCAGCAGCTTGGGCGACAGCTACACAGATACGCAGTATTTT. It translates as CASSLGDSYTDTQYF.